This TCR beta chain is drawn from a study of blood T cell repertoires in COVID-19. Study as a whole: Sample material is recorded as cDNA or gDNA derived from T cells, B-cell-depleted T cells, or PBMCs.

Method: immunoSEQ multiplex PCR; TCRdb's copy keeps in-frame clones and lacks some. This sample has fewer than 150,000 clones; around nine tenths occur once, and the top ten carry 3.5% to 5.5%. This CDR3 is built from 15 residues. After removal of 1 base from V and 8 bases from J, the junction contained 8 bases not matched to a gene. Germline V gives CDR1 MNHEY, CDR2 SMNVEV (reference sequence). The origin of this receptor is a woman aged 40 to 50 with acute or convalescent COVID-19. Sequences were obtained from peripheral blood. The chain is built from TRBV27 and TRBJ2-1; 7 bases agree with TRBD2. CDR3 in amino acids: CASSLWAGASDEQFF. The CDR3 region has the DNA TGTGCCAGCAGTTTATGGGCGGGAGCATCGGATGAGCAGTTCTTC.